This T cell receptor beta chain was identified during a study of control samples from healthy donors and cancer patients. The data were produced by immunoSEQ multiplex PCR, yet TCRdb's version contains in-frame clones alone and is incomplete. Among 140,000 or so clones listed, about nine tenths were seen once. The CDR3 runs 12 residues. V shed 5 bases and J shed 8 bases, with 12 bases lying between them. Germline CDR1 and CDR2: PRHDT and FYEKMQ (reference sequence). The sequence was obtained from a man in his thirties or forties in good health. Sample: blood. The V call is TRBV13, the J call TRBJ1-2; D may be TRBD1 (5 bases). CDR3 amino acids: CASSQAGDGYTF. The CDR3 DNA sequence: TGTGCCAGCAGCCAAGCGGGGGACGGCTACACCTTC.